This T cell receptor (beta chain) was recorded in a study of CD8 T cells in Susac syndrome. After extraction with the RNeasy kit, roughly 0.5 to 1 ug of the RNA was reverse transcribed using random hexamers. TCRdb reanalysed the immunoSEQ multiplex PCR reads using MiXCR and keeps one entry per CDR3 protein. The sample contains under 200,000 distinct CDR3 sequences, roughly 91% of which appear only once. Note on this clonotype: The conserved final phenylalanine or tryptophan is absent from the CDR3, which likely points to a read error.

Sequencing input: CD4+ T cells from PBMCs. The receptor's source is a human donor with Susac syndrome.

CDR3 bases: TGCGCCAGCAGCTTGGTTAGCCAAGAGACCCAGTACTCC. It codes for CASSLVSQETQYS. The genes are TRBV5-1 and TRBJ2-5; no reliable D call. This CDR3 has 13 amino acids. V was cut by 0 bases and J by 1 base, with 4 bases left in between. CDR1 is SGHRS and CDR2 is YFSETQ in the germline V gene.